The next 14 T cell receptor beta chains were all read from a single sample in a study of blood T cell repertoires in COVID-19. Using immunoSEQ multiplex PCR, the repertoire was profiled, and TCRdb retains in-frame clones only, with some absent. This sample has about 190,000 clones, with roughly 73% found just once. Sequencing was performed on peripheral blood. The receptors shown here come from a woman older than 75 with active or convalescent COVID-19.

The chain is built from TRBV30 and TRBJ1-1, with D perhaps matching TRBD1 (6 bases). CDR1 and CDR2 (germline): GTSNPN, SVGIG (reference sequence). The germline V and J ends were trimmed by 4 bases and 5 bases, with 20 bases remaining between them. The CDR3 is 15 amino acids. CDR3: CAWTALTGRGTEAFF. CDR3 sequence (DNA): TGTGCCTGGACGGCCCTCACAGGGCGGGGGACTGAAGCTTTCTTT.

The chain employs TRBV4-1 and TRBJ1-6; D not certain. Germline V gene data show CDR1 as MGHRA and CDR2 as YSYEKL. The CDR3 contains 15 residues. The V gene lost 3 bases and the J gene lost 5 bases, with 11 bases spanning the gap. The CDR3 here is CASSQYTADNSPLHF. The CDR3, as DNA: TGCGCCAGCAGCCAGTACACAGCCGATAATTCACCCCTCCACTTT.

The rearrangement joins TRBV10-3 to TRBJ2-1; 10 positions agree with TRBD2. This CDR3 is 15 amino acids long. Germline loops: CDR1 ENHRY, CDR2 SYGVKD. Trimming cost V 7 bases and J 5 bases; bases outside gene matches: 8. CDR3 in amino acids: CAIKLSGGPDNEQFF. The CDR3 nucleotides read TGTGCCATCAAACTTAGCGGGGGGCCCGACAATGAGCAGTTCTTC.

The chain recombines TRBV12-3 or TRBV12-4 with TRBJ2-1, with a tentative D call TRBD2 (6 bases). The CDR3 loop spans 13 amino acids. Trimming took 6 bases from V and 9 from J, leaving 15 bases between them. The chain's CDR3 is CASSPSDGSEQFF. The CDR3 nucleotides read TGTGCCAGCAGCCCTTCGGACGGGAGTGAGCAGTTCTTC.

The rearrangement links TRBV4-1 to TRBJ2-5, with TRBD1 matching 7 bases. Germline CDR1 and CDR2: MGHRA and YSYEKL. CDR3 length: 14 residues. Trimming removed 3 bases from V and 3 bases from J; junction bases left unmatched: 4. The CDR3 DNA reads TGCGCCAGCAGCCAGGAAGGGACAGAAGAGACCCAGTACTTC. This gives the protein CASSQEGTEETQYF.

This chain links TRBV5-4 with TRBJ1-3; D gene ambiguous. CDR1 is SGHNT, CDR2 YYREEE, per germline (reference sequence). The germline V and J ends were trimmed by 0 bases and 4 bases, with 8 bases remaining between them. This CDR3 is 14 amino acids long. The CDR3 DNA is TGTGCCAGCAGCTTGGTAGGGAGGGGAAACACCATATATTTT. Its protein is CASSLVGRGNTIYF. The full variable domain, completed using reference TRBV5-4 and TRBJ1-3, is ETGVTQSPTHLIKTRGQQVTLRCSSQSGHNTVSWYQQALGQGPQFIFQYYREEENGRGNFPPRFSGLQFPNYSSELNVNALELDDSALYLCASSLVGRGNTIYFGEGSWLTVV.

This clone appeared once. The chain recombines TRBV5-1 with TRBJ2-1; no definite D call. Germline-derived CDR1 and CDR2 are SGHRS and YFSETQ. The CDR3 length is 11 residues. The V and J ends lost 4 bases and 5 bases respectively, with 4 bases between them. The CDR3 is CASSPDNEQFF. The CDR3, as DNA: TGCGCCAGCAGCCCGGACAATGAGCAGTTCTTC.

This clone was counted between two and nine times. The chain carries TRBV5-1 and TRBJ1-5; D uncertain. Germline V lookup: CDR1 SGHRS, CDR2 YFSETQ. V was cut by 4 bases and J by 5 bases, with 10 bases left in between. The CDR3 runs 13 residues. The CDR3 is CASSPHGDQPQHF. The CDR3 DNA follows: TGCGCCAGCAGCCCACACGGGGATCAGCCCCAGCATTTT.

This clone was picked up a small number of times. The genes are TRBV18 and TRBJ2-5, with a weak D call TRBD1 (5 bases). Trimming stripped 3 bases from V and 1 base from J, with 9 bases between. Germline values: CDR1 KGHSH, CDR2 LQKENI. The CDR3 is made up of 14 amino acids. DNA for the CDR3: TGTGCCAGCTCACCTGGGGCTCTCCAAGAGACCCAGTACTTC. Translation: CASSPGALQETQYF.

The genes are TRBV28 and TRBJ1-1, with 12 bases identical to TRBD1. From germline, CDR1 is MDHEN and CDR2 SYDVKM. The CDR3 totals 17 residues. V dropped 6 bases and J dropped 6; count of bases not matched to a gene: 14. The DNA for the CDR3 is TGTGCCAGCAGGCTCTTCACCGGGACAGGGGGCGCATCTGAAGCTTTCTTT. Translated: CASRLFTGTGGASEAFF.

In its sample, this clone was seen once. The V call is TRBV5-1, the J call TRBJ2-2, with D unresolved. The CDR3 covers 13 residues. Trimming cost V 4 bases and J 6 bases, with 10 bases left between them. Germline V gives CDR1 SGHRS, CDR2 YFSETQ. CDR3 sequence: CASSRGSAGELFF. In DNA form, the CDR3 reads TGCGCCAGCAGCCGAGGAAGTGCCGGGGAGCTGTTTTTT.

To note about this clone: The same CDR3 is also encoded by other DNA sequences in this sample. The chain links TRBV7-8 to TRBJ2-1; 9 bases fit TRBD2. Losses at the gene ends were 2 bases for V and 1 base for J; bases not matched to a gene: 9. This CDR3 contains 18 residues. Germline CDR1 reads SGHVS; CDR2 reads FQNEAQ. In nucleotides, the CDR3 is TGTGCCAGCAGCTTACGGGGCGGGGGGGCGCGGTCCTACAATGAGCAGTTCTTC. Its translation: CASSLRGGGARSYNEQFF.

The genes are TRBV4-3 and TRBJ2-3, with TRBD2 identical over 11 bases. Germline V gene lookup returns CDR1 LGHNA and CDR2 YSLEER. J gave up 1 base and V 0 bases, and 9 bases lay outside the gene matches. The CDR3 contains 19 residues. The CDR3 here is CASSQDHTSGGLRTDTQYF. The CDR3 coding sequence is TGCGCCAGCAGCCAAGATCATACTAGCGGGGGCCTCCGCACAGATACGCAGTATTTT.

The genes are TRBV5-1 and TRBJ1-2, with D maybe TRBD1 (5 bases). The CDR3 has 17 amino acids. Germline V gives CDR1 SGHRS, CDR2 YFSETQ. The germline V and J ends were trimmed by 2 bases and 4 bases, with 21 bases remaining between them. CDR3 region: CASSLGAHAPVGYGYTF. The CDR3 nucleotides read TGCGCCAGCAGCTTAGGGGCGCATGCACCCGTGGGCTATGGCTACACCTTC. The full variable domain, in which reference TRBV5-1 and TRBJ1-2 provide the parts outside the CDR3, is KAGVTQTPRYLIKTRGQQVTLSCSPISGHRSVSWYQQTPGQGLQFLFEYFSETQRNKGNFPGRFSGRQFSNSRSEMNVSTLELGDSALYLCASSLGAHAPVGYGYTFGSGTRLTVV.